Listed here are 25 T cell receptor beta chains from one sample, sequenced in a study of cytomegalovirus exposure and HLA in healthy donors. Here immunoSEQ multiplex PCR was the method, and the copy in TCRdb shows in-frame clones only, minus some. The repertoire holds some 150,000 clones, with roughly 87% as singletons. The sample was PBMCs. These receptors came from a man between 18 and 29 years old in good health and CMV-seropositive.

This sequence joins TRBV27 and TRBJ1-1; 7 nucleotides agree with TRBD1. V trimming: 5 bases; J trimming: 6 bases; junction bases outside the gene matches: 6. The CDR3 is 13 residues long. Germline V CDR1 and CDR2: MNHEY, SMNVEV (reference sequence). For the CDR3, the DNA is TGTGCCAGCAGTGCCGGGACAGCTTCTGAAGCTTTCTTT. Translated: CASSAGTASEAFF.

The chain employs TRBV4-2 and TRBJ2-7; D may be TRBD1 (6 bases). V was pared by 4 bases and J by 7 bases, with 20 bases between. Per the germline V gene, CDR1 is LGHNA and CDR2 is YNFKEQ. The CDR3 sequence is 15 residues long. In DNA, the CDR3 is TGTGCCAGCAGCCTTAGCAGGCAGGGGAGCAGGGAGCAGTACTTC. Protein sequence: CASSLSRQGSREQYF.

CDR3 coding DNA: TGTGCCAGCAGCCAACAGGTACTAGGCTCCTACAATGAGCAGTTCTTC. Its translation: CASSQQVLGSYNEQFF. V gene TRBV14 combines with J gene TRBJ2-1, with D maybe TRBD2 (5 bases). The CDR3 contains 16 residues. Trimming pared 2 bases from V and 0 bases from J, leaving 11 bases between. CDR1 is SGHDN and CDR2 is FVKESK in the germline V gene. The full variable domain, completed using reference TRBV14 and TRBJ2-1, is EAGVTQFPSHSVIEKGQTVTLRCDPISGHDNLYWYRRVMGKEIKFLLHFVKESKQDESGMPNNRFLAERTGGTYSTLKVQPAELEDSGVYFCASSQQVLGSYNEQFFGPGTRLTVL.

The gene calls are TRBV7-6 and TRBJ2-1, with 9 bases lining up with TRBD2. Germline V gene data show CDR1 as SGHVS and CDR2 as FNYEAQ. The CDR3 covers 17 residues. Trimming at V came to 4 bases and at J to 0 bases, leaving 7 bases not matched to a gene. CDR3 loop: CASSSRLAASSYNEQFF. DNA of the CDR3: TGTGCCAGCAGCTCCCGACTAGCGGCTAGCTCCTACAATGAGCAGTTCTTC.

J is TRBJ2-2 and V is TRBV27; 9 nucleotides agree with TRBD1. The CDR3 length is 16 residues. V shed 0 bases, J shed 1 base, and the junction held 0 bases outside the gene matches. The germline V gene encodes CDR1 MNHEY and CDR2 SMNVEV (reference sequence). CDR3 residues: CASSLSGQGNTGELFF. CDR3 sequence (DNA): TGTGCCAGCAGTTTATCGGGACAGGGGAACACCGGGGAGCTGTTTTTT.

V and J are TRBV14 and TRBJ2-7; D might be TRBD1 (6 bases). The CDR3 is 14 amino acids. Germline loops: CDR1 SGHDN, CDR2 FVKESK. Trimming shortened V by 4 bases and J by 2 bases, and 12 bases separated the two germline ends. The CDR3 here is CASSRGRGPYEQYF. The CDR3 DNA reads as TGTGCCAGCAGCCGAGGCAGGGGCCCCTACGAGCAGTACTTC.

The chain is built from TRBV6-1 and TRBJ1-5; unclear D gene. Trimming removed 8 bases at V and 1 base at J, with 9 bases between. The CDR3 has 13 residues. The germline V gene encodes CDR1 MNHNS and CDR2 SASEGT. CDR3 nucleotides: TGTGCCAGCGGACTGGGGAGCAATCAGCCCCAGCATTTT. Translated, it gives CASGLGSNQPQHF.

The V gene is TRBV5-1, the J gene TRBJ1-1, with D perhaps matching TRBD1 (6 bases). Germline values: CDR1 SGHRS, CDR2 YFSETQ. V lost 3 bases and J lost 0, with 15 bases in between. The CDR3 is 16 amino acids. The CDR3: CASSWVGTPLNTEAFF. CDR3 DNA: TGCGCCAGCAGCTGGGTCGGGACACCCCTGAACACTGAAGCTTTCTTT.

Concerning this clone itself: The sample has other DNA sequences that encode this CDR3 too. V is TRBV28 and J is TRBJ1-6, with a possible D match to TRBD1 (6 bases). The germline V gene encodes CDR1 MDHEN and CDR2 SYDVKM. V lost 3 bases and J lost 10, with 10 bases in between. There are 13 residues in the CDR3. In DNA form, the CDR3 reads TGTGCCAGCAGTTTCACAGGGAGCTCACCCCTCCACTTT. It codes for CASSFTGSSPLHF.

J is TRBJ1-6 and V is TRBV5-5; D remains ambiguous. V lost 4 bases, J lost 0 bases, and 11 bases lay in between. The germline gives CDR1 SGHKS, CDR2 YYEKEE (reference sequence). CDR3 length: 16 amino acids. DNA for the CDR3: TGTGCCAGCAGCACCCGAGGGTTCTCCTATAATTCACCCCTCCACTTT. Translation gives CASSTRGFSYNSPLHF.

The J gene is TRBJ2-3, the V gene TRBV6-5, with 9 bases that match TRBD2. The CDR3 spans 15 residues. In germline, CDR1 is MNHEY, CDR2 SVGAGI. Trimming at V came to 6 bases and at J to 4 bases, leaving 8 bases not matched to a gene. CDR3 sequence reads: CASSAAERGADTQYF. CDR3 DNA: TGTGCCAGCAGCGCCGCTGAGCGGGGGGCAGATACGCAGTATTTT.

V is TRBV5-1 and J is TRBJ2-7; 9 nucleotides align to TRBD1. The germline gives CDR1 SGHRS, CDR2 YFSETQ. V lost 3 bases to trimming and J lost 2 bases; unmatched junction nucleotides: 6. This CDR3 has 15 residues. Here the CDR3 DNA reads TGCGCCAGCAGCTGGGGACAGGGAGGAACCTACGAGCAGTACTTC. It encodes CASSWGQGGTYEQYF.

The chain recombines TRBV7-2 with TRBJ2-1; perhaps TRBD1 as D (6 bases). The CDR3 consists of 14 residues. V gave up 7 bases and J gave up 1 base, with 11 bases separating them. CDR1 is SGHTA, CDR2 FQGNSA, per germline. CDR3 loop: CASKGTPSYNEQFF. CDR3 bases: TGTGCCAGCAAGGGGACACCATCCTACAATGAGCAGTTCTTC. Using reference TRBV7-2 and TRBJ2-1 for the parts outside the CDR3, the full variable domain is GAGVSQSPSNKVTEKGKDVELRCDPISGHTALYWYRQSLGQGLEFLIYFQGNSAPDKSGLPSDRFSAERTGGSVSTLTIQRTQQEDSAVYLCASKGTPSYNEQFFGPGTRLTVL.

A remark on this clone: One end of the junction is discordant with germline, which a read error may explain. The CDR3 DNA is TGTGCCAGCAGTAGGGACTCCAACAATGAGCAGTTCTTC. It codes for CASSRDSNNEQFF. The rearrangement links TRBV6-4 to TRBJ2-1, with D maybe TRBD2 (6 bases). The CDR3 is 13 amino acids. Per germline, CDR1 MRHNA and CDR2 SNTAGT.

The chain recombines TRBV28 with TRBJ2-7; 11 nucleotides align to TRBD2. Trimming at V came to 4 bases and at J to 4 bases, leaving 3 bases not matched to a gene. The germline CDR1 and CDR2 sequences are MDHEN and SYDVKM. The CDR3 sequence is 14 residues long. CDR3 protein: CASSSSGGRYEQYF. CDR3 in DNA: TGTGCCAGCAGTTCTAGCGGGGGGAGGTACGAGCAGTACTTC.

V usage is TRBV19 and J usage is TRBJ1-1, with D possibly being TRBD1 (5 bases). Germline values: CDR1 LNHDA, CDR2 SQIVND (reference sequence). The CDR3 covers 17 residues. V was trimmed by 7 bases and J by 4 bases, leaving 25 bases between them. CDR3 in DNA: TGTGCCAGTACCCACGTTCCCGACTCATCCAGGGCCACTGAAGCTTTCTTT. Translation gives CASTHVPDSSRATEAFF.

This clone was counted a single time. This chain uses TRBV5-6 with TRBJ2-2, with 12 positions matching TRBD2. The CDR3 totals 17 residues. V shed 0 bases and J 4 bases; nucleotides not matched to a gene: 4. Germline-derived CDR1 and CDR2 are SGHDT and YYEEEE. The CDR3 sequence is CASSLEGLAGFTGELFF. Written as DNA, the CDR3 is TGTGCCAGCAGCTTGGAAGGACTAGCGGGGTTCACCGGGGAGCTGTTTTTT.

This clone was seen once. The chain carries TRBV19 and TRBJ1-5; D is unresolved. Germline V gene data show CDR1 as LNHDA and CDR2 as SQIVND (reference sequence). Deletions cut 9 bases from V and 0 bases from J, with 15 bases between. The CDR3 is 15 residues long. Here the CDR3 DNA reads TGTGCCAGCACCTCCGGGGAATATAGCAATCAGCCCCAGCATTTT. It is translated as CASTSGEYSNQPQHF.

The chain has TRBV19 and TRBJ1-5, with D unresolved. The germline V and J ends were trimmed by 2 bases and 7 bases, with 9 bases remaining between them. The CDR3 runs to 13 residues. From germline, CDR1 is LNHDA and CDR2 SQIVND (reference sequence). The DNA of the CDR3 is TGTGCCAGTAGTATATCGGGGAAGCAGCCCCAGCATTTT. It encodes CASSISGKQPQHF.

The genes are TRBV5-4 and TRBJ2-1; 9 nucleotides agree with TRBD1. With 3 bases clipped from V and 9 bases from J, the junction kept 7 bases outside the gene matches. In germline, CDR1 is SGHNT, CDR2 YYREEE (reference sequence). The CDR3 has 14 residues. The CDR3 DNA follows: TGTGCCAGCAGCTCCGACAGGGGGTTGACTGAGCAGTTCTTC. Translation: CASSSDRGLTEQFF.

This chain links TRBV19 with TRBJ1-1; D unclear. Germline values: CDR1 LNHDA, CDR2 SQIVND (reference sequence). V was trimmed by 4 bases and J by 6 bases, leaving 12 bases between them. This CDR3 comprises 13 residues. The CDR3 DNA reads as TGTGCCAGTAGTAACCGGGGTCGGTCTGAAGCTTTCTTT. Its translation is CASSNRGRSEAFF.

This chain connects TRBV5-6 to TRBJ1-5; the D is unclear. V was clipped by 2 bases and J by 7 bases, with 7 bases between them. The CDR3 consists of 12 residues. Germline-derived CDR1 and CDR2 are SGHDT and YYEEEE. DNA for the CDR3: TGTGCCAGCAGCTTCTTGGGCCAGCCCCAGCATTTT. The encoded protein is CASSFLGQPQHF.

The rearrangement links TRBV5-1 to TRBJ1-3; no clear D gene. Germline V gene data show CDR1 as SGHRS and CDR2 as YFSETQ. The CDR3 has 16 residues. Trimming left V 1 base short and J 1 base short, with 12 bases between. CDR3 sequence reads: CASSLPVGGSGNTIYF. CDR3 in DNA: TGCGCCAGCAGCTTGCCGGTCGGCGGTTCTGGAAACACCATATATTTT.

This chain joins TRBV18 and TRBJ2-5, with a tentative D call TRBD2 (6 bases). Germline-derived CDR1 and CDR2 are KGHSH and LQKENI. CDR3 length equals 17 residues. Trimming stripped 3 bases from V and 5 bases from J, with 22 bases between. The CDR3, as DNA: TGTGCCAGCTCACCGATCGCGGGGTATGAAGGTTCCGAGACCCAGTACTTC. It is translated as CASSPIAGYEGSETQYF.

The chain joins TRBV4-1 to TRBJ2-1, with TRBD1 identical over 8 bases. V was clipped by 0 bases and J by 5 bases; unmatched bases: 12. The V gene's germline CDR1 is MGHRA and CDR2 YSYEKL. This CDR3 contains 18 residues. The CDR3: CASSQDPTGVLRHNEQFF. DNA of the CDR3: TGCGCCAGCAGCCAAGACCCGACAGGGGTTCTGCGTCACAATGAGCAGTTCTTC.